The rows below give T cell receptor beta chains drawn from one sample of a study of beta chain features in type 1 diabetes. Clones were sequenced by immunoSEQ multiplex PCR, and TCRdb holds only the in-frame ones, with some missing. The repertoire holds hundreds of thousands of clones, with 10% to 15% as singletons. Input material: naive CD4+ T cells from blood. Source of these receptors: a man between 18 and 29 years old with type 1 diabetes. Both conserved end residues are part of each CDR3. D genes are given only for firm matches. Where a row states a size, it is once, few, many or the class of an expanded clone; other rows omit it.

v_call,d_call,j_call,clone_size,cdr3_nt,cdr3_aa
TRBV21-1,NA,TRBJ1-2,NA,TGTGCCAGCAGCAAATCGACGGGACACCTCTATGGCTACACCTTC,CASSKSTGHLYGYTF
TRBV19,TRBD2,TRBJ2-1,few,TGTGCCAGTCAGCGGGGGGGGACCTCCTACAATGAGCAGTTCTTC,CASQRGGTSYNEQFF
TRBV10-3,NA,TRBJ1-3,few,TGTGCCATCAGCACGACTTACGAGGGAAACACCATATATTTT,CAISTTYEGNTIYF
TRBV6-5,NA,TRBJ1-4,NA,TGTGCCAGCAGTGAATATAGGTTGGACCATCCCTCATTT,CASSEYRLDHPSF
TRBV10-3,TRBD1,TRBJ1-1,NA,TGTGCCATCAGTGAGTCGGTGACAGGGGCGAACACTGAAGCTTTCTTT,CAISESVTGANTEAFF
TRBV6-1,TRBD1,TRBJ1-1,NA,TGTGCCAGCAGCTGGGACAGCTCTAACACTGAAGCTTTCTTT,CASSWDSSNTEAFF
TRBV30,TRBD1,TRBJ1-1,few,TGTGCCTGCCCGCCACAGGGGCTCGCCACTGAAGCTTTCTTT,CACPPQGLATEAFF
TRBV30,NA,TRBJ1-2,few,TGTGCCTGGAGCAACCTCTGGGGGTCAGGCGGTGGCTACACCTTC,CAWSNLWGSGGGYTF
TRBV28,TRBD1,TRBJ1-5,few,TGTGCCAGCAGTGGCCCAGGGGGCTTCGGCAATCAGCCCCAGCATTTT,CASSGPGGFGNQPQHF
TRBV7-2,TRBD2,TRBJ2-7,NA,TGTGCCAGCAGCTATACTAGCGGGGCCTCCTACGAGCAGTACTTC,CASSYTSGASYEQYF
TRBV23-1,NA,TRBJ1-6,few,TGCGCCAGCACCTTCTATTGGGGGGCGAGCACCTATAATTCACCCCTCCACTTT,CASTFYWGASTYNSPLHF
TRBV30,TRBD1,TRBJ2-3,few,TGTGCCTGGAGTTCAACAGGGGGCATTACAGATACGCAGTATTTT,CAWSSTGGITDTQYF
TRBV29-1,NA,TRBJ2-5,NA,TGCAGCGTTGAAATGTGGAACCAAGAGACCCAGTACTTC,CSVEMWNQETQYF
TRBV9,TRBD1,TRBJ1-1,few,TGTGCCAGCAGCGTAGGGACAGGGTGGAACACTGAAGCTTTCTTT,CASSVGTGWNTEAFF
TRBV2,NA,TRBJ1-1,NA,TGTGCCAGCAGTGTGGGTGAAGCTTTCTTT,CASSVGEAFF
TRBV10-3,NA,TRBJ1-2,few,TGTGCCATCAGTGACGGGCAGGGGCTGAACTATGGCTACACCTTC,CAISDGQGLNYGYTF
TRBV9,NA,TRBJ1-2,NA,TGTGCCAGCAGCTGGGGCTTTAGGGACTATGGCTACACCTTC,CASSWGFRDYGYTF
TRBV2,TRBD1,TRBJ2-1,NA,TGTGCCAGTAGGTGGTCTACAGGGGGTGAGCAGTTCTTC,CASRWSTGGEQFF
TRBV29-1,NA,TRBJ2-7,few,TGCAGCGTTCTCCGGCAGGAAAGCTCCTACGAGCAGTACTTC,CSVLRQESSYEQYF
TRBV19,TRBD1,TRBJ2-3,few,TGTGCCAGTAGTATAGGGTGGACAGGCTCTACAGATACGCAGTATTTT,CASSIGWTGSTDTQYF
TRBV9,TRBD1,TRBJ1-6,few,TGTGCCAGCAGTGATACAGGGGACTCACCCCTCCACTTT,CASSDTGDSPLHF
TRBV18,NA,TRBJ1-6,few,TGTGCCAGCTCACCAGGCGGTTCACCCCTCCACTTT,CASSPGGSPLHF
TRBV28,NA,TRBJ1-6,NA,TGTGCCAGCAGTTTTTCCCTTTCACCCCTCCACTTT,CASSFSLSPLHF